The 7 T cell receptor beta chains below were found in one sample sequenced in a study of shared clonotypes between healthy human individuals. Profiled with immunoSEQ multiplex PCR; TCRdb holds only in-frame clones, not every one. The repertoire holds 450,000 to 500,000 clones, with approximately 80% as singletons. The sequenced sample consisted of PBMCs. These receptors were obtained from a woman between 40 and 55 years old in good health. Some clones in this sample may be carry-over from other donors' samples.

The chain has TRBV4-1 and TRBJ2-2; TRBD2 might be the D (6 bases). V dropped 4 bases and J dropped 6 bases, with 12 bases sitting between them. Germline CDR1 MGHRA, CDR2 YSYEKL. The CDR3 loop spans 14 amino acids. In DNA, the CDR3 is TGCGCCAGCAGCCCCCAGGAGGGGTCCGGGGAGCTGTTTTTT. It translates to CASSPQEGSGELFF.

The V call is TRBV7-9, the J call TRBJ1-2; D not resolved. Germline CDR1 reads SEHNR; CDR2 reads FQNEAQ (reference sequence). The CDR3 sequence is 12 residues long. V was trimmed by 2 bases and J by 7 bases, leaving 8 bases between them. The CDR3 region is CASSLFMRGYTF. CDR3 sequence (DNA): TGTGCCAGCAGCTTATTTATGCGTGGCTACACCTTC.

This clone was picked up one time. The rearrangement joins TRBV2 to TRBJ2-7, with 7 bases aligning to TRBD1. The CDR3 length is 14 residues. The germline CDR1 and CDR2 sequences are SNHLY and FYNNEI. The ends lost 4 bases at V and 1 base at J; junction bases unmatched: 4. CDR3: CASSVGDSSYEQYF. In nucleotides, the CDR3 is TGTGCCAGCAGTGTGGGGGACAGTTCCTACGAGCAGTACTTC.

This clone appeared once. The chain links TRBV4-2 to TRBJ1-2, with unresolved D. V shed 0 bases and J shed 1 base, with 12 bases lying between them. The CDR3 covers 16 residues. In germline, CDR1 is LGHNA, CDR2 YNFKEQ. The CDR3 spells CASSQEFGRNNYGYTF. The DNA of the CDR3 is TGTGCCAGCAGCCAAGAGTTCGGCAGAAATAACTATGGCTACACCTTC.

The rearrangement links TRBV7-9 to TRBJ2-1, with TRBD2 identical over 13 bases. The CDR3 extends over 15 amino acids. Trimming cost V 5 bases and J 7 bases; bases outside gene matches: 5. CDR1 and CDR2 from the germline V gene are SEHNR and FQNEAQ (reference sequence). CDR3 in amino acids: CASSPGLAGQNEQFF. Here the CDR3 DNA reads TGTGCCAGCAGCCCGGGACTAGCGGGGCAAAATGAGCAGTTCTTC.

CDR3 sequence: CASSLIGDHEQYF. For the CDR3, the DNA is TGTGCCAGCAGCTTGATCGGGGACCACGAGCAGTACTTC. V is TRBV5-5 and J is TRBJ2-7; D tentatively reads TRBD1 or TRBD2 (5 bases each). There are 13 residues in the CDR3. Germline V CDR1 and CDR2: SGHKS, YYEKEE (reference sequence). The V and J ends lost 1 base and 5 bases respectively, with 10 bases between them.

V and J are TRBV5-4 and TRBJ1-5; 7 bases align to TRBD1. The CDR3 consists of 18 residues. Losses at the gene ends were 2 bases for V and 7 bases for J; bases not matched to a gene: 18. Germline CDR1 reads SGHNT; CDR2 reads YYREEE (reference sequence). The CDR3 is CASSLPRQGSRISQPQHF. The CDR3 DNA sequence: TGTGCCAGCAGCTTACCGCGACAGGGCTCGCGGATAAGCCAGCCCCAGCATTTT.